The T cell receptor beta chain described here comes from a study of shared clonotypes between healthy human individuals. Study in general: The plates for each donor numbered three CD4 naive, three CD4 memory, two CD8 naive and one CD8 memory.

The study's findings and limits: When compared with the clonotypes that were shared by all four sorted-subset donors, the non-shared clonotypes turned out to have lower generation probabilities.

Terminally differentiated effector memory CD45RA+ cells were left out of the naive CD8 fraction, which was CD45RO-negative and positively selected for CCR7. Healthy HIV-negative adults without recent acute infections or vaccinations served as donors. The sorted-subset replicate PCRs were given about 210 ng DNA, which is about 30,000 T cell genomes. Sequenced by immunoSEQ multiplex PCR; TCRdb stores in-frame clones only, minus some. Among over 2 million clones listed, approximately 94% were seen once. The CDR3 spans 15 residues. Germline V gene lookup returns CDR1 SGHDT and CDR2 YYEEEE. The V gene lost 0 bases and the J gene lost 7 bases, with 14 bases spanning the gap. A remark on this clone: Its target is unknown.

This chain uses TRBV5-6 with TRBJ2-1; tentative D call: TRBD1 (5 bases). The sequenced sample was naive CD8+ T cells sorted from blood. The sequence was collected from a man aged 18 to 35 in good health. CDR3 DNA: TGTGCCAGCAGCTTGGGGGGCGGCACGTTGAATGAGCAGTTCTTC. The encoded protein is CASSLGGGTLNEQFF. The variable domain in full, completed from reference TRBV5-6 and TRBJ2-1, reads DAGVTQSPTHLIKTRGQQVTLRCSPKSGHDTVSWYQQALGQGPQFIFQYYEEEERQRGNFPDRFSGHQFPNYSSELNVNALLLGDSALYLCASSLGGGTLNEQFFGPGTRLTVL.